The clone carrying this T cell receptor (beta chain) was picked up many times. The antigen is unknown. This sample was taken from a study of T cells in Graves' hyperthyroidism and ophthalmopathy. For the study at large: The initial diagnosis was the point when peripheral blood was collected, ahead of any treatment.

Study-level points and caveats: Separating ophthalmopathy from stable hyperthyroidism was achieved by a 13 V-J model.

What was amplified from RNA transcripts were TCR beta CDR3 regions. The TCR CDR3 was amplified in a first-round RT-PCR using the HTBI primer set. Each CDR3 protein is one row after TCRdb ran MiXCR on the multiplex PCR reads. Here the sample spans a few hundred thousand distinct CDR3 sequences, roughly 15% being singletons. With duration under 3 months, ophthalmopathy was active: Clinical Activity Score at least 3, NOSPECS at least 4. From more than 9 ml of fresh peripheral blood, PBMCs were isolated. V shed 5 bases and J shed 8 bases, with 18 bases lying between them. Per germline, CDR1 MNHNS and CDR2 SASEGT. This CDR3 contains 14 residues.

The TCR sequence derives from a middle-aged woman with Graves' ophthalmopathy. What was sequenced was blood. This chain connects TRBV6-1 to TRBJ1-1, with a weak D call TRBD1 (6 bases). The DNA for the CDR3 is TGTGCCAGCAGTTTTAGGGCCAGGGGAGGAGAAGCTTTCTTT. Encoded protein: CASSFRARGGEAFF.